The clone carrying this T cell receptor (beta chain) was observed a handful of times. This sample was taken from a study of OX40 agonist ivuxolimab in advanced cancers. The assay was immunoSEQ multiplex PCR, and TCRdb's table has in-frame clones only and misses some. The data hold about 21,000 clones, with approximately 85% observed a single time. With V trimmed by 0 bases and J by 0 bases, 9 bases remained unmatched. The germline CDR1 and CDR2 sequences are SGHTA and FQGTGA. The CDR3 length is 18 residues. Sample: CD4+ or CD8+ T cells sorted from blood, taken in a trial of the OX40 agonist ivuxolimab. This rearrangement joins TRBV7-3 to TRBJ2-3; 7 bases are shared with TRBD2. The clonotype was recovered from an adult with an advanced solid tumor such as melanoma, head and neck, liver or kidney cancer. The CDR3 coding sequence is TGTGCCAGCAGCTTAACGGTGGCTAGCGGTCTGAGCACAGATACGCAGTATTTT. Its protein product is CASSLTVASGLSTDTQYF.